This TCR beta chain is from a study of persistence of HIV-infected CD4 T cells. Study-level background: Up to about 200 mL blood was drawn at multiple time points; a couple of donors had single-time leukapheresis.

An overlapping HIV-1 Gag peptide pool stimulated these cells at about 0.94 ug/peptide/mL. CD40L-negative CD69-negative CD45RO-high memory CD4+ T cells were sorted as populations depleted of antigen-responding cells. Donors had CD4+ T cell counts above 400 cells/uL and were CMV-seropositive. The libraries were made with immunoSEQ version 4 in survey mode. Here immunoSEQ multiplex PCR was the method, and the copy in TCRdb shows in-frame clones only, minus some. Here the sample spans tens of thousands of clones, 82% being singletons. On this clone: As yet, its antigen is unknown.

This sequence originates from an adult woman with HIV who was CMV-seropositive. The specimen was CD4+ T cells sorted from PBMCs after roughly 20-hour stimulation, collected from a patient who received antiretroviral therapy.

The CDR3 DNA reads as TGTGCCAGCGCTAGTCTGGACGGAGCTCAGCCCCCTGAAGCTTTCTTT. Its protein is CASASLDGAQPPEAFF. The chain has TRBV28 and TRBJ1-1; D gene ambiguous. V was clipped by 8 bases and J by 6 bases, with 25 bases between them. CDR1 is MDHEN and CDR2 is SYDVKM in the germline V gene. This CDR3 spans 16 amino acids.